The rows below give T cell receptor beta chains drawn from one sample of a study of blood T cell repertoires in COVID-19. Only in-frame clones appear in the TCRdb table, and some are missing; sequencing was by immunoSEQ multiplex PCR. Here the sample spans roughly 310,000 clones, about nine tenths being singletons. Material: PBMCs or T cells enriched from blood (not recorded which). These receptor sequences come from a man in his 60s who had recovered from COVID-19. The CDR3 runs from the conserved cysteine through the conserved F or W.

CASSLNRAGELFF TRBJ2-2 13 TRBV11-1
CASSIAGTATSGNTIYF TRBJ1-3 17 TRBV19
CASSIYGGLNQPQHF TRBJ1-5 15 TRBV19
CASSQDLGLAGVPSYEQYF TRBJ2-7 19 TRBV4-2
CASSFRGQETQYF TRBJ2-5 13 TRBV5-4
CASSPTTNEQFF TRBJ2-1 12 TRBV7-9
CASSLDRPSYNEQFF TRBJ2-1 15 TRBV27
CASSPGGLGGFRETQYF TRBJ2-5 17 TRBV7-2
CASSSMVASGRKTSYEQYF TRBJ2-7 19 TRBV7-9
CASSPNRPSGGGGTGELFF TRBJ2-2 19 TRBV6-6
CASSLRASGDEETQYF TRBJ2-5 16 TRBV7-2
CASSTRTGVFSTRAFF TRBJ1-1 16 TRBV27
CASSEPVSEAFF TRBJ1-1 12 TRBV7-8
CASSRGPNQPQHF TRBJ1-5 13 TRBV6-5
CASSTGVGNTIYF TRBJ1-3 13 TRBV6-5
CASRDGQGVCQPQHF TRBJ1-5 15 TRBV21-1
CASSDASREPYYGYTF TRBJ1-2 16 TRBV2
CASSFSPPGQPQHF TRBJ1-5 14 TRBV27
CASSPDRRPNEKLFF TRBJ1-4 15 TRBV18
CASSQDRQGEQYF TRBJ2-7 13 TRBV4-1
CATSRGAASYGYTF TRBJ1-2 14 TRBV15
CASRDSENNYGYTF TRBJ1-2 14 TRBV19